What follows describes a single T cell receptor (beta chain). Its antigen remains unidentified. Markers CD45RO/CCR7/CD25/CD127/CD95/CD27 served to sort CD4+ naive, central memory, regulatory and stem cell-like memory cells. These data belong to a study of beta chain features in type 1 diabetes. Study-wide points: Patients' naive, central memory and regulatory TCRB repertoires appeared more alike than those of healthy donors. Patients with Type 1 diabetes showed moderately but significantly shorter TCRB CDR3s in all four CD4+ subsets. VDJ junctions from patients with type 1 diabetes contained fewer insertions and more deletions.

Every bit of the isolated RNA underwent reverse transcription, so sequencing read expressed TCRB transcripts. Deep immunoSEQ sequencing covered naive, central memory and regulatory T cell samples. Measured with immunoSEQ multiplex PCR; TCRdb has only the in-frame clones, and not every one. The sample has roughly 150,000 clones, roughly 9% seen once. V lost 5 bases and J lost 7; bases outside the gene matches: 8. CDR1 is SGHAT and CDR2 is FQNNGV in the germline V gene. The CDR3 spans 15 residues. Sequenced sample: central memory CD4+ T cells from blood. This clonotype was sampled from a woman in her thirties with type 1 diabetes. This sequence joins TRBV11-2 and TRBJ2-3; 11 nucleotides agree with TRBD2. The CDR3 loop reads CASSLSGTSGNTQYF. The CDR3 DNA follows: TGTGCCAGCAGCCTCTCGGGGACTAGCGGAAATACGCAGTATTTT. Using reference TRBV11-2 and TRBJ2-3 for the parts outside the CDR3, the full variable domain is EAGVAQSPRYKIIEKRQSVAFWCNPISGHATLYWYQQILGQGPKLLIQFQNNGVVDDSQLPKDRFSAERLKGVDSTLKIQPAKLEDSAVYLCASSLSGTSGNTQYFGPGTRLTVL.